Here is one T cell receptor (beta chain) with its context. Taking its sample share into account, this clonotype is large (0.1 to 1%). The antigen it binds to is not known. One base away there is no much larger clone; base qualities are not given. TCR beta rearrangements were amplified from genomic DNA isolated from peripheral blood, not from sorted cells or RNA. Multiplex touch-down PCR with a mixed TRB-A/B primer pool was used to amplify rearranged TRB sequences covering the V, D and J segments. Illumina adapters and sample indices were attached to the amplicons through two consecutive PCR reactions run with Phusion HS II polymerase. After gel purification with the NucleoSpin Gel and PCR Clean-up kit, the amplicons were checked using Qubit and an Agilent 2100 Bioanalyzer. The libraries were sequenced on an Illumina MiSeq with 600-cycle, single-indexed, paired-end runs. The authors processed their data as follows. TRB sequences were processed with MiXCR versions 2.12 and 3.0.5. Each unique CDR3 nucleotide sequence was counted as one clone, and only productive sequences with at least two reads were retained. Shannon diversity, evenness, clonality (one minus evenness), and alpha-parameterized diversity profiles from alpha 0 to 5 were included as repertoire metrics. The IGoR algorithm was used to calculate generation probabilities of clones in the paired pre- and post-chemotherapy samples. The raw public data were reprocessed by TCRdb itself: fastp quality trimming at Q25, MiXCR clonotype calling, in-frame beta chains only. A single entry per CDR3 protein holds the most common genes and DNA from its merged rows. TCRdb, not the original authors, processed these V and J calls. This sample gives 1,600 or so distinct CDR3 sequences in total; around 29% of them show up just once. The top ten clonotypes cover roughly 22% of the sample.

The sample comes from a study of T cell repertoires in aging, cancer and after chemotherapy (dated by TCRdb to about 2019). With regard to the full study: Six donor age groups were covered, ranging from 30 or younger up to 70 or older, and each group contained at least three individuals. In the solid tumor group, the paired samples taken before and after chemotherapy came from patients with brain tumors (glioblastoma) who were receiving therapy based on temozolomide. The complete dataset included around 9 million TCR reads. Peripheral blood TCR beta repertoires from healthy donors and cancer patients were profiled to examine immunoaging and T cell reconstitution after chemotherapy. The cohort comprised 200 to 250 cancer patients, over 90 with hematological and fewer than 140 with solid cancers, plus 95 healthy donors as a reference group.

Overall study results and their limits: According to the authors, the repertoire data do not allow conclusions to be drawn about immunological memory after chemotherapy. Declining TCR diversity with age in healthy donors was mainly explained by loss of richness; in cancer patients, loss of evenness also contributed. Significantly lower blood TCR diversity and higher clonality were observed in untreated patients with hematological or solid cancers than in age-matched healthy donors. An increase in median generation probability over the chemotherapy interval was observed in both cancer cohorts, suggesting that the repertoire was reconstituted through rebound thymic output.

The V and J ends are trimmed by 5 bases and 0 bases, leaving 14 bases between them. Inclusive of the bounding cysteine and phenylalanine, the CDR3 is 14 residues long. The sequence is cut down to CDR3 DNA, 42 bases in frame from base 1. Via the germline V gene, CDR1 is SQVTM and CDR2 ANQGSEA. The sequence is built from TRBV29-1 and TRBJ2-7; the D gene lacks a confident call. This TCR was recovered from a human donor with a solid tumor. Sample: blood. The CDR3 region: CSVYYRAGSYEQYF. The nucleotide sequence is TGCAGCGTTTACTATCGGGCAGGCTCCTACGAGCAGTACTTC.